A selection of T cell receptor beta chains follows, all from one sample in a study of T cells in Graves' hyperthyroidism and ophthalmopathy. Each CDR3 protein gets one entry after TCRdb re-called the multiplex PCR reads with MiXCR. The table records more than 300,000 distinct CDR3 sequences, approximately 18% of them present only once. Sequencing input: blood. All receptors come from a woman younger than 45 with Graves' hyperthyroidism that later progressed to Graves' ophthalmopathy. Both conserved end residues are part of each CDR3. D genes are given only for firm matches. For some rows the clone size is stated as once, few or many, or as a class when expanded; others skip it.

D gene: NA; J gene: TRBJ2-3; clone size: many; V gene: TRBV11-2; CDR3 protein: CASSLVGGRTDTQYF; CDR3 DNA: TGTGCCAGCAGCTTAGTCGGGGGGCGCACAGATACGCAGTATTTT
D gene: NA; J gene: TRBJ2-3; clone size: many; V gene: TRBV15; CDR3 protein: CATSDKGLGYSTDTQYF; CDR3 DNA: TGTGCCACCAGCGACAAGGGGTTAGGTTACAGCACAGATACGCAGTATTTT
D gene: TRBD2; J gene: TRBJ2-5; clone size: many; V gene: TRBV18; CDR3 protein: CASSPSKVTSGHILGETQYF; CDR3 DNA: TGTGCCAGCTCACCCTCGAAGGTCACTAGCGGCCACATTTTAGGAGAGACCCAGTACTTC
D gene: TRBD2; J gene: TRBJ2-3; clone size: NA; V gene: TRBV20-1; CDR3 protein: CSARGRTSGVTDTQYF; CDR3 DNA: TGCAGTGCTAGAGGGAGGACTAGCGGGGTCACAGATACGCAGTATTTT
D gene: NA; J gene: TRBJ1-2; clone size: few; V gene: TRBV4-1; CDR3 protein: CASSPGSRGSNYGYTF; CDR3 DNA: TGCGCCAGCAGCCCAGGTTCGAGGGGATCTAACTATGGCTACACCTTC
D gene: NA; J gene: TRBJ2-2; clone size: many; V gene: TRBV28; CDR3 protein: CASSLIDRDTGELFF; CDR3 DNA: TGTGCCAGCAGTTTAATAGACAGAGACACCGGGGAGCTGTTTTTT
D gene: NA; J gene: TRBJ2-7; clone size: many; V gene: TRBV20-1; CDR3 protein: CSASNREWGNEQYF; CDR3 DNA: TGCAGTGCTTCTAACAGGGAGTGGGGGAACGAGCAGTACTTC
D gene: TRBD2; J gene: TRBJ2-5; clone size: many; V gene: TRBV7-8; CDR3 protein: CASSLEWLAGGWETQYF; CDR3 DNA: TGTGCCAGCAGCTTAGAGTGGCTAGCGGGAGGTTGGGAGACCCAGTACTTC
D gene: TRBD1; J gene: TRBJ1-5; clone size: few; V gene: TRBV4-1; CDR3 protein: CASSQIHRTGGQPQHF; CDR3 DNA: TGCGCCAGCAGCCAAATACACCGGACAGGGGGCCAGCCCCAGCATTTT
D gene: NA; J gene: TRBJ2-2; clone size: few; V gene: TRBV5-1; CDR3 protein: CASSLAVGDGNGELFF; CDR3 DNA: TGCGCCAGCAGCCTCGCCGTGGGGGACGGGAACGGGGAGCTGTTTTTT
D gene: NA; J gene: TRBJ2-5; clone size: many; V gene: TRBV5-1; CDR3 protein: CASSLEVFQETQYF; CDR3 DNA: TGCGCCAGCAGCTTGGAAGTCTTCCAAGAGACCCAGTACTTC
D gene: NA; J gene: TRBJ1-1; clone size: NA; V gene: TRBV19; CDR3 protein: CASTRGDPPWDTEAFF; CDR3 DNA: TGTGCCAGCACTCGGGGGGATCCCCCTTGGGACACTGAAGCTTTCTTT
D gene: NA; J gene: TRBJ2-1; clone size: many; V gene: TRBV5-5; CDR3 protein: CASSLGGSRNEQFF; CDR3 DNA: TGTGCCAGCAGCTTGGGGGGCTCAAGGAATGAGCAGTTCTTC
D gene: TRBD2; J gene: TRBJ2-3; clone size: many; V gene: TRBV6-1; CDR3 protein: CASSPRLAGGLTDTQYF; CDR3 DNA: TGTGCCAGCAGTCCACGACTAGCGGGAGGGCTGACAGATACGCAGTATTTT
D gene: NA; J gene: TRBJ2-1; clone size: many; V gene: TRBV7-8; CDR3 protein: CASTPRQWVNEQFF; CDR3 DNA: TGTGCCAGCACCCCGAGGCAGTGGGTCAATGAGCAGTTCTTC
D gene: TRBD1; J gene: TRBJ2-1; clone size: NA; V gene: TRBV20-1; CDR3 protein: CSAPRQGNEQFF; CDR3 DNA: TGCAGTGCTCCCCGACAGGGTAATGAGCAGTTCTTC
D gene: NA; J gene: TRBJ2-1; clone size: NA; V gene: TRBV12-3/TRBV12-4; CDR3 protein: CASSFGLINEQFF; CDR3 DNA: TGTGCCAGCAGCTTCGGACTAATCAATGAACAGTTCTTC
D gene: NA; J gene: TRBJ2-2; clone size: NA; V gene: TRBV29-1; CDR3 protein: CSVVGDAGELFF; CDR3 DNA: TGCAGCGTTGTCGGTGACGCCGGGGAGCTGTTTTTT
D gene: TRBD1; J gene: TRBJ1-6; clone size: many; V gene: TRBV7-2; CDR3 protein: CASSQTGGGSPLHF; CDR3 DNA: TGTGCCAGCAGCCAAACAGGGGGAGGATCACCCCTCCACTTT
D gene: NA; J gene: TRBJ2-6; clone size: NA; V gene: TRBV7-8; CDR3 protein: CASSLVAGSSGANVLTF; CDR3 DNA: TGTGCCAGCAGCTTAGTGGCGGGGAGCTCTGGGGCCAACGTCCTGACTTTC
D gene: TRBD2; J gene: TRBJ2-3; clone size: NA; V gene: TRBV20-1; CDR3 protein: CSARDVAAGGHRHAVDF; CDR3 DNA: TGCAGTGCTAGAGATGTTGCGGCGGGGGGGCACAGACACGCAGTGGATTTT
D gene: TRBD2; J gene: TRBJ2-3; clone size: many; V gene: TRBV6-1; CDR3 protein: CASSELAGGQDTQYF; CDR3 DNA: TGTGCCAGCAGTGAACTAGCGGGGGGGCAGGATACGCAGTATTTT
D gene: NA; J gene: TRBJ2-2; clone size: NA; V gene: TRBV4-1; CDR3 protein: CASSQEITGELFF; CDR3 DNA: TGCGCCAGCAGCCAAGAAATCACCGGGGAGCTGTTTTTT
D gene: NA; J gene: TRBJ2-7; clone size: many; V gene: TRBV28; CDR3 protein: CASSVSGPYEQYF; CDR3 DNA: TGTGCCAGCAGCGTTAGCGGTCCCTACGAGCAGTACTTC
D gene: TRBD1; J gene: TRBJ2-3; clone size: few; V gene: TRBV9; CDR3 protein: CASSGRQGARRDTQYF; CDR3 DNA: TGTGCCAGCAGCGGACGACAGGGGGCCCGGAGAGATACGCAGTATTTT
D gene: TRBD2; J gene: TRBJ2-7; clone size: NA; V gene: TRBV20-1; CDR3 protein: CSARSLAGKWYEQYF; CDR3 DNA: TGCAGTGCTAGATCCCTAGCGGGAAAATGGTACGAGCAGTACTTC
D gene: TRBD1; J gene: TRBJ2-2; clone size: NA; V gene: TRBV3-1; CDR3 protein: CASSRPRTGWTGELFF; CDR3 DNA: TGTGCCAGCAGCCGGCCCCGGACAGGGTGGACCGGGGAGCTGTTTTTT
D gene: NA; J gene: TRBJ2-7; clone size: many; V gene: TRBV12-3/TRBV12-4; CDR3 protein: CASTSDSERHEQYF; CDR3 DNA: TGTGCCAGCACCTCCGACAGCGAGAGGCACGAGCAGTACTTC
D gene: NA; J gene: TRBJ2-7; clone size: few; V gene: TRBV15; CDR3 protein: CATARDTSYVQYF; CDR3 DNA: TGTGCCACAGCCAGGGACACCTCCTACGTGCAGTACTTC
D gene: TRBD1; J gene: TRBJ2-7; clone size: NA; V gene: TRBV6-5; CDR3 protein: CASSYSGAGGYEQYF; CDR3 DNA: TGTGCCAGCAGTTACTCCGGGGCAGGGGGATACGAGCAGTACTTC
D gene: NA; J gene: TRBJ1-3; clone size: NA; V gene: TRBV9; CDR3 protein: CASSGDRLSGNTIYF; CDR3 DNA: TGTGCCAGCAGCGGTGACAGGCTCTCTGGAAACACCATATATTTT
D gene: NA; J gene: TRBJ1-2; clone size: many; V gene: TRBV10-1; CDR3 protein: CASSSSETGENYGYTF; CDR3 DNA: TGCGCCAGCAGCTCTTCCGAGACAGGAGAGAACTATGGCTACACCTTC
D gene: NA; J gene: TRBJ1-1; clone size: many; V gene: TRBV30; CDR3 protein: CAWTPWENTEAFF; CDR3 DNA: TGTGCCTGGACCCCTTGGGAGAACACTGAAGCTTTCTTT
D gene: NA; J gene: TRBJ2-3; clone size: many; V gene: TRBV20-1; CDR3 protein: CSAHRDSNTDTQYF; CDR3 DNA: TGCAGTGCTCACCGGGACTCAAACACAGATACGCAGTATTTT
D gene: NA; J gene: TRBJ1-2; clone size: once; V gene: TRBV7-2; CDR3 protein: CASSFYRTSSYGYTF; CDR3 DNA: TGTGCCAGCAGCTTTTACAGAACTAGTTCTTATGGCTACACCTTC
D gene: TRBD1; J gene: TRBJ1-2; clone size: many; V gene: TRBV3-1; CDR3 protein: CASSQETGRTSGYTF; CDR3 DNA: TGTGCCAGCAGCCAAGAGACAGGGAGGACAAGCGGCTACACCTTC
D gene: NA; J gene: TRBJ1-6; clone size: many; V gene: TRBV27; CDR3 protein: CASSPGGSNSPLHF; CDR3 DNA: TGTGCCAGCAGTCCCGGAGGAAGTAATTCACCCCTCCACTTT
D gene: NA; J gene: TRBJ1-2; clone size: few; V gene: TRBV20-1; CDR3 protein: CRGGAGYASYGHTF; CDR3 DNA: TGCAGGGGGGGGGCGGGGTATGCTAGCTATGGCCACACCTTC
D gene: NA; J gene: TRBJ1-2; clone size: many; V gene: TRBV28; CDR3 protein: CASSSPNYGYTF; CDR3 DNA: TGTGCCAGCAGTTCCCCTAACTATGGCTACACCTTC
D gene: NA; J gene: TRBJ2-1; clone size: few; V gene: TRBV6-5; CDR3 protein: CASSYSGVGYEQFF; CDR3 DNA: TGTGCCAGCAGTTACTCCGGGGTAGGGTATGAGCAGTTCTTC
D gene: NA; J gene: TRBJ2-7; clone size: few; V gene: TRBV10-3; CDR3 protein: CAIRGAGMSYEQYF; CDR3 DNA: TGTGCCATCAGAGGGGCCGGGATGAGCTACGAGCAGTACTTC
D gene: NA; J gene: TRBJ1-1; clone size: many; V gene: TRBV10-3; CDR3 protein: CASLQGTDTEAFF; CDR3 DNA: TGTGCCAGCCTGCAGGGGACGGACACTGAAGCTTTCTTT